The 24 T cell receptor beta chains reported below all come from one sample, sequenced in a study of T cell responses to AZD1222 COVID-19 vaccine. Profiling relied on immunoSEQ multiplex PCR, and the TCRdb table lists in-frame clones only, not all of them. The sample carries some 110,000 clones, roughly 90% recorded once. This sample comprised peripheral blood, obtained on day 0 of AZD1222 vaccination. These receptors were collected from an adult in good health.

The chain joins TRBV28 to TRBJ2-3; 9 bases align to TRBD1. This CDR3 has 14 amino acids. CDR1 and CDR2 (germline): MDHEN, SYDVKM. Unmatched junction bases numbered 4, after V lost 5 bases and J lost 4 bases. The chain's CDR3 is CASSPGQGPDTQYF. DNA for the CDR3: TGTGCCAGCAGTCCGGGACAGGGTCCAGATACGCAGTATTTT.

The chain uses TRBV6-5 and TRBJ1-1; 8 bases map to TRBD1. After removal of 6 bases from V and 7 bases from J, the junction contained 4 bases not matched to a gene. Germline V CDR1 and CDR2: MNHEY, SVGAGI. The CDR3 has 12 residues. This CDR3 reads CASRSGTGEAFF. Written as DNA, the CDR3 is TGTGCCAGCAGATCCGGGACAGGTGAAGCTTTCTTT.

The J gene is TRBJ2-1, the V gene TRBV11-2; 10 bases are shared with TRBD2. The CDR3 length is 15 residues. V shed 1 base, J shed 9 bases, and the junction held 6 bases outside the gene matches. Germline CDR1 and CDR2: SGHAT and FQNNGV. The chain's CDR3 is CASSLVQREGVEQFF. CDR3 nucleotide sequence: TGTGCCAGCAGCTTAGTACAGCGGGAGGGCGTTGAGCAGTTCTTC.

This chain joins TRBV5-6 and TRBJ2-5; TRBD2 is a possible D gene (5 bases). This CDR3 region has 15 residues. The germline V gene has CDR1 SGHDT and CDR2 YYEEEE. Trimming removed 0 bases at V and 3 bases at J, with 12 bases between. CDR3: CASSLARSGEETQYF. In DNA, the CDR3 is TGTGCCAGCAGCTTGGCCAGGAGCGGAGAAGAGACCCAGTACTTC. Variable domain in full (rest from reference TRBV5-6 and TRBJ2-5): DAGVTQSPTHLIKTRGQQVTLRCSPKSGHDTVSWYQQALGQGPQFIFQYYEEEERQRGNFPDRFSGHQFPNYSSELNVNALLLGDSALYLCASSLARSGEETQYFGPGTRLLVL.

CDR3 nucleotide sequence: TGCAGCGTTCGGGGTACCGGAGGGGCAGCTTTCTTT. Its protein product is CSVRGTGGAAFF. The chain has TRBV29-1 and TRBJ1-1; a weak D match, TRBD1 (5 bases). Trimming removed 5 bases from V and 10 bases from J, with 17 bases in between. Germline V gives CDR1 SQVTM, CDR2 ANQGSEA. The CDR3 is 12 amino acids.

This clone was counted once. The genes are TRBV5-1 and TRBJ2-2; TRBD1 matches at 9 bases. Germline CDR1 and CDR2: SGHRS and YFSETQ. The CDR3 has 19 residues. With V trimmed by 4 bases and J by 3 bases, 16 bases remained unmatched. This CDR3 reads CASSPGHRGRGFYTGELFF. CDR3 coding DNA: TGCGCCAGCAGCCCAGGACACAGGGGGCGCGGATTTTACACCGGGGAGCTGTTTTTT.

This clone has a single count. CDR3 loop: CASSLAGLAWFF. CDR3 DNA sequence: TGTGCCAGCAGCTTAGCGGGACTAGCATGGTTCTTC. This chain uses TRBV11-2 with TRBJ2-1; 9 bases are a match to TRBD2. From germline, CDR1 is SGHAT and CDR2 FQNNGV. The length of the CDR3 is 12 residues. V shed 1 base, J shed 15 bases, and the junction held 4 bases outside the gene matches.

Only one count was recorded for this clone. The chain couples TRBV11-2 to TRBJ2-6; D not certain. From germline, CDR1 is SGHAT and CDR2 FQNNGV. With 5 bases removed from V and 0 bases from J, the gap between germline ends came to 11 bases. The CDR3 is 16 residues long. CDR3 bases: TGTGCCAGCAGCCTAGGACGAGTCTCTGGGGCCAACGTCCTGACTTTC. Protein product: CASSLGRVSGANVLTF. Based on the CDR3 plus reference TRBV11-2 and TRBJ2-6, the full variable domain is EAGVAQSPRYKIIEKRQSVAFWCNPISGHATLYWYQQILGQGPKLLIQFQNNGVVDDSQLPKDRFSAERLKGVDSTLKIQPAKLEDSAVYLCASSLGRVSGANVLTFGAGSRLTVL.

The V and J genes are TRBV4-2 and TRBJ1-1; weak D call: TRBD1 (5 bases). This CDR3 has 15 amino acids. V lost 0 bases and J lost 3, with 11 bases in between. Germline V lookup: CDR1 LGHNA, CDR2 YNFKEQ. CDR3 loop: CASSQDPGGDTEAFF. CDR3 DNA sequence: TGTGCCAGCAGCCAAGATCCCGGAGGGGACACTGAAGCTTTCTTT.

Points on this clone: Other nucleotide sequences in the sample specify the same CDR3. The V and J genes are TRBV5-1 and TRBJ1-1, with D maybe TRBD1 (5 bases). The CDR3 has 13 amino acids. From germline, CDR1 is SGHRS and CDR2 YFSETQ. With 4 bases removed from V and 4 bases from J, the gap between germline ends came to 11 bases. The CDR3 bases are TGCGCCAGCAGCCCCCAGGGTGGCACTGAAGCTTTCTTT. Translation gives CASSPQGGTEAFF. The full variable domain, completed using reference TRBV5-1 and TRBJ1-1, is KAGVTQTPRYLIKTRGQQVTLSCSPISGHRSVSWYQQTPGQGLQFLFEYFSETQRNKGNFPGRFSGRQFSNSRSEMNVSTLELGDSALYLCASSPQGGTEAFFGQGTRLTVV.

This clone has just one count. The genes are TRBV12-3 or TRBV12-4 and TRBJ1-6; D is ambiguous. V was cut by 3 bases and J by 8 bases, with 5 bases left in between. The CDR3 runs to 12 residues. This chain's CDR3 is CASSFPHSPLHF. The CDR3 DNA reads TGTGCCAGCAGTTTTCCTCATTCACCCCTCCACTTT.

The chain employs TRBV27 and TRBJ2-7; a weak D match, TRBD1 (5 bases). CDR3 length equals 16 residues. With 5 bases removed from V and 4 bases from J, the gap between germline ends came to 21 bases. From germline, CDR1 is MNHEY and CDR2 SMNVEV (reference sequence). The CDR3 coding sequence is TGTGCCAGCAGTCCATTAGGTTTGGGGCACTATTACGAGCAGTACTTC. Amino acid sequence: CASSPLGLGHYYEQYF.

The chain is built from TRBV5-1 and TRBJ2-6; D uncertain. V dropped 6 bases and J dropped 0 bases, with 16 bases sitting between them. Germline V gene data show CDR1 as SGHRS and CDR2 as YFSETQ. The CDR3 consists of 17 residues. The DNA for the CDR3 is TGCGCCAGCATCCCCGTACCTTCACCCTCTGGGGCCAACGTCCTGACTTTC. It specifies CASIPVPSPSGANVLTF.

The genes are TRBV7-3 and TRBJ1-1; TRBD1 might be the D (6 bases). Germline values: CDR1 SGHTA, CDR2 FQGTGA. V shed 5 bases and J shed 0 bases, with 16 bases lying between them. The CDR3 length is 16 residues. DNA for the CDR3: TGTGCCAGCAGCCCGAGAGGGGGGGGCATGAACACTGAAGCTTTCTTT. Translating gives CASSPRGGGMNTEAFF.

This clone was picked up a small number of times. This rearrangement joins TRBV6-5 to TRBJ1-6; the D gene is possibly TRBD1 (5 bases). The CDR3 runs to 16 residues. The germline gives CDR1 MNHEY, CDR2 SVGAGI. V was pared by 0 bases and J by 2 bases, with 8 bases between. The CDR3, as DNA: TGTGCCAGCAGTTACTCCCTAGGGGCCTATAATTCACCCCTCCACTTT. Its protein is CASSYSLGAYNSPLHF.

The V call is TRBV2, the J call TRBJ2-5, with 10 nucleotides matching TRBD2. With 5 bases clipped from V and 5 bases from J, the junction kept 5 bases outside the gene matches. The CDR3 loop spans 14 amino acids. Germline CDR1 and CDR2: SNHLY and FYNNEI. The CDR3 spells CASSKLAGYETQYF. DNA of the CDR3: TGTGCCAGCAGTAAACTAGCGGGATATGAGACCCAGTACTTC.

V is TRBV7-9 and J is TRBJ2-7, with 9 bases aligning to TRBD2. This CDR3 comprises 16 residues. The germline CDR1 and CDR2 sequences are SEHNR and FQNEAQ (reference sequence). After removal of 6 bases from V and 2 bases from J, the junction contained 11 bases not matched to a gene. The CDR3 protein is CASRPRGSGSPYEQYF. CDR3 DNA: TGTGCCAGCAGGCCAAGGGGTAGCGGGAGTCCCTACGAGCAGTACTTC.

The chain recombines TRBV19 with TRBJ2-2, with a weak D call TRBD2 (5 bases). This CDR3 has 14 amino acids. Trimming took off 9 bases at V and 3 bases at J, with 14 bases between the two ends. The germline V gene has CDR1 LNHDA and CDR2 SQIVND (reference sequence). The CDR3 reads CASGEVAYTGELFF. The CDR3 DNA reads TGTGCCAGCGGGGAAGTCGCCTACACCGGGGAGCTGTTTTTT.

DNA for the CDR3: TGTGCCAGCAGCATGACGTGGGGAAGGAGGAGCAATCAGCCCCAGCATTTT. Encoded protein: CASSMTWGRRSNQPQHF. This sequence joins TRBV7-8 and TRBJ1-5; the D is unclear. The germline V and J ends were trimmed by 5 bases and 1 base, with 18 bases remaining between them. Per germline, CDR1 SGHVS and CDR2 FQNEAQ. The length of the CDR3 is 17 residues.

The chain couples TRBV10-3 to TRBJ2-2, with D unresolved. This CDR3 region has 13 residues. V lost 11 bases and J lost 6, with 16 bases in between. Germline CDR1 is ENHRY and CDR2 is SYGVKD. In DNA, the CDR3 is TGTGCCTCCCACCCGGGCAGGCCCGGGGAGCTGTTTTTT. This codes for CASHPGRPGELFF.

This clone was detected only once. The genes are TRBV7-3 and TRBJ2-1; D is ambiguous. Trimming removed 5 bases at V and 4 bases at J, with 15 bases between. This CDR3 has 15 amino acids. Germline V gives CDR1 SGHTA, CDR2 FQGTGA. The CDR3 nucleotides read TGTGCCAGCAGCCTTAGCCCCCACGGATACAATGAGCAGTTCTTC. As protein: CASSLSPHGYNEQFF.

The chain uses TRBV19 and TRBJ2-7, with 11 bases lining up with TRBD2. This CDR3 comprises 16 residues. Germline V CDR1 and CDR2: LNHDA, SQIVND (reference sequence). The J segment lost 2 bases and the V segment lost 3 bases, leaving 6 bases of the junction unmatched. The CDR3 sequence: CASSIQMGLAAYEQYF. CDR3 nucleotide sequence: TGTGCCAGTAGTATTCAAATGGGACTAGCGGCCTACGAGCAGTACTTC.

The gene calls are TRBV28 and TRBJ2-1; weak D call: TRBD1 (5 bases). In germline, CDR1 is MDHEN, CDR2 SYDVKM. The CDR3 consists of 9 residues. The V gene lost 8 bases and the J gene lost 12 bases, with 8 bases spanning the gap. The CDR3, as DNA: TGTGCCAGCGGACAAGGGCAGTTCTTC. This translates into CASGQGQFF.

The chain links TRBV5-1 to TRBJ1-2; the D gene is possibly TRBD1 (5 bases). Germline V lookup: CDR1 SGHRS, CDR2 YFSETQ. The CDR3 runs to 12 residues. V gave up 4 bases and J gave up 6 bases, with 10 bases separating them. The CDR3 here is CASSPGGDGYTF. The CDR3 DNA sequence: TGCGCCAGCAGCCCGGGAGGGGATGGCTACACCTTC.